The rows below give T cell receptor beta chains drawn from one sample of a study of chemoradiotherapy in HPV16-positive cancers. Repertoires were generated with immunoSEQ multiplex PCR, while TCRdb's copy carries only in-frame clones and drops some. The sample consists of 9,500 to 15,000 clones, 85% to 90% of them appearing once. The sequencing used blood, collected from a patient who underwent chemoradiotherapy. Receptor source: a human donor with HPV-associated anogenital cancer. Both conserved end residues are part of each CDR3. The D gene is left open where the match is weak. Expanded clones are given a class, and other clones once, few, many or no size at all.

j_call d_call v_call clone_size cdr3_aa cdr3_nt
TRBJ2-5 TRBD2 TRBV7-7 once CASSPKLAGGLRGETQYF TGTGCCAGCAGCCCCAAACTAGCGGGGGGCCTGAGGGGAGAGACCCAGTACTTC
TRBJ1-5 TRBD1 TRBV30 NA CAWSVGGHSNQPQHF TGTGCCTGGAGTGTAGGGGGCCATAGCAATCAGCCCCAGCATTTT
TRBJ1-4 TRBD1 TRBV7-2 NA CASSLSGQGNEKLFF TGTGCCAGCAGCTTATCCGGACAGGGAAATGAAAAACTGTTTTTT
TRBJ2-3 TRBD2 TRBV2 NA CASSDLAGWGGDTQYF TGTGCCAGCAGTGATCTAGCGGGGTGGGGTGGCGATACGCAGTATTTT
TRBJ1-2 NA TRBV2 NA CASSPGGAQGYTF TGTGCCAGCTCCCCCGGGGGGGCGCAAGGCTACACCTTC
TRBJ2-3 NA TRBV19 NA CASSPTGTSTDTQYF TGTGCCAGTAGTCCCACAGGGACTAGCACAGATACGCAGTATTTT
TRBJ1-5 TRBD1 TRBV27 NA CASSQQGGNQPQHF TGTGCCAGCAGTCAACAGGGGGGCAATCAGCCCCAGCATTTT
TRBJ1-2 TRBD1 TRBV27 once CASSSRQGYGYTF TGTGCCAGCAGTTCTCGACAGGGCTATGGCTACACCTTC
TRBJ1-1 NA TRBV2 few CASSWTDLNTEAFF TGTGCCAGCAGCTGGACAGACCTGAACACTGAAGCTTTCTTT
TRBJ1-6 TRBD1 TRBV7-8 NA CASSLIGQGDVSPLHF TGTGCCAGCAGCTTAATCGGGCAGGGGGATGTTTCACCCCTCCACTTT
TRBJ1-1 TRBD1 TRBV5-1 few CASRLEGATYTEAFF TGCGCCAGCAGGCTGGAGGGGGCGACGTACACTGAAGCTTTCTTT
TRBJ2-1 NA TRBV9 once CASSVVLNNEQFF TGTGCCAGCAGCGTAGTTCTAAATAATGAGCAGTTCTTC
TRBJ2-2 TRBD2 TRBV4-2 NA CASSLRTSGGASGELFF TGTGCCAGCAGCCTTAGGACTAGCGGGGGGGCTAGCGGGGAGCTGTTTTTT
TRBJ1-4 NA TRBV2 NA CASSEAGGWAINEKLFF TGTGCCAGCAGTGAAGCTGGCGGGTGGGCGATTAATGAAAAACTGTTTTTT
TRBJ1-5 NA TRBV29-1 few CSVVSENNQPQHF TGCAGCGTTGTATCGGAAAACAATCAGCCCCAGCATTTT
TRBJ1-5 NA TRBV7-2 NA CASSVSGGSNQPQHF TGTGCCAGCAGCGTTAGCGGGGGTAGCAATCAGCCCCAGCATTTT
TRBJ1-1 NA TRBV6-6 NA CASSYGAGVGTEAFF TGTGCCAGCAGTTACGGGGCAGGAGTAGGCACTGAAGCTTTCTTT
TRBJ1-1 NA TRBV4-2 few CASSLGPQNTEAFF TGTGCCAGCAGCCTGGGACCCCAGAACACTGAAGCTTTCTTT
TRBJ1-5 NA TRBV5-1 NA CASSLDGDPEKAQHF TGCGCCAGCAGCTTGGATGGGGACCCCGAAAAGGCCCAGCATTTT
TRBJ2-3 NA TRBV12-5 NA CASGAARADTQYF TGTGCTAGTGGTGCGGCACGAGCAGATACGCAGTATTTT
TRBJ1-5 NA TRBV10-3 NA CAISQGTSNQPQHF TGTGCCATCAGTCAGGGTACTAGCAATCAGCCCCAGCATTTT
TRBJ1-6 NA TRBV5-1 NA CASSQTNRESSYNSPLHF TGCGCCAGCAGCCAGACTAACAGGGAAAGCTCCTATAATTCACCCCTCCACTTT
TRBJ2-3 NA TRBV19 NA CASSIFGGTSTDTQYF TGTGCCAGTAGTATTTTCGGCGGGACTAGCACAGATACGCAGTATTTT
TRBJ2-1 NA TRBV7-8 NA CASSHLGRRTTFSYNEQFF TGTGCCAGCAGCCACCTAGGGCGGAGGACAACCTTCTCCTACAATGAGCAGTTCTTC
TRBJ2-1 TRBD1 TRBV5-1 NA CASSLVGTGRDNEQFF TGCGCCAGCAGCTTGGTAGGGACAGGTAGGGACAATGAGCAGTTCTTC
TRBJ2-7 TRBD2 TRBV6-5 NA CASTLAGHSYEQYF TGTGCCAGCACCCTAGCGGGGCACTCCTACGAGCAGTACTTC
TRBJ2-2 NA TRBV5-1 once CASRRTGELFF TGCGCCAGCCGTCGCACCGGGGAGCTGTTTTTT
TRBJ2-3 NA TRBV7-9 NA CASSSTADTQYF TGTGCCAGCAGCTCGACAGCAGATACGCAGTATTTT
TRBJ1-2 NA TRBV6-5 NA CASSLQGANYGYTF TGTGCCAGCAGTTTACAGGGAGCGAACTATGGCTACACCTTC
TRBJ2-5 NA TRBV5-1 NA CASSFTSGKETQYF TGCGCCAGCAGCTTTACGTCGGGGAAAGAGACCCAGTACTTC
TRBJ2-5 NA TRBV30 NA CAWSVEQYRGETQYF TGTGCCTGGAGTGTAGAACAGTATAGGGGAGAGACCCAGTACTTC
TRBJ1-5 NA TRBV5-6 NA CASSLGGYSNQPQHF TGTGCCAGCAGCCTCGGGGGATATAGCAATCAGCCCCAGCATTTT
TRBJ2-1 NA TRBV29-1 NA CSVAENDSREQFF TGCAGCGTTGCGGAGAACGACAGCCGGGAGCAGTTCTTC
TRBJ1-5 NA TRBV30 NA CAWDSGLGQPQHF TGTGCCTGGGATTCAGGGTTGGGTCAGCCCCAGCATTTT
TRBJ1-2 NA TRBV7-2 NA CASSPSGQSGTF TGTGCCAGCAGCCCGAGTGGACAGTCAGGCACCTTC
TRBJ1-2 NA TRBV11-2 NA CASSLDRSYGYTF TGTGCCAGCAGCTTAGACAGGTCCTATGGCTACACCTTC
TRBJ2-3 TRBD1 TRBV5-4 NA CASRVNGQGRTDTQYF TGTGCCAGCAGGGTAAACGGACAGGGCAGGACAGATACGCAGTATTTT
TRBJ2-7 TRBD2 TRBV27 NA CASSLSGLESKYEQYF TGTGCCAGCAGTTTATCTGGACTAGAGAGCAAATACGAGCAGTACTTC
TRBJ1-2 NA TRBV5-5 NA CASSLAPDRSNYGYTF TGTGCCAGCAGCTTGGCTCCCGACAGATCTAACTATGGCTACACCTTC
TRBJ2-7 NA TRBV15 few CATSSGRDYEQYF TGTGCCACCAGCTCGGGACGGGACTACGAGCAGTACTTC
TRBJ2-1 NA TRBV7-9 NA CASSLSVKYNEQFF TGTGCCAGCAGCTTATCCGTGAAATACAATGAGCAGTTCTTC
TRBJ2-2 NA TRBV9 NA CASSPNTGELFF TGTGCCAGCAGCCCAAACACCGGGGAGCTGTTTTTT
TRBJ1-2 TRBD1 TRBV5-6 once CASSPPGQALNGYTF TGTGCCAGCAGCCCTCCGGGACAGGCTCTCAATGGCTACACCTTC
TRBJ1-2 NA TRBV5-1 NA CASSFDGSF TGCGCCAGCAGCTTTGACGGTTCCTTC
TRBJ1-5 TRBD1 TRBV5-4 once CASSLAGGGQPQHF TGTGCCAGCAGCTTGGCAGGGGGCGGTCAGCCCCAGCATTTT
TRBJ2-5 TRBD1 TRBV5-5 NA CASSFGQGYQETQYF TGTGCCAGCAGCTTCGGACAGGGGTACCAAGAGACCCAGTACTTC
TRBJ1-6 TRBD1 TRBV5-1 once CASSLPTGWSSPLHF TGCGCCAGCAGCTTGCCGACAGGGTGGAGTTCACCCCTCCACTTT
TRBJ1-1 NA TRBV7-3 NA CASSQTQTAQRGTEAFF TGTGCCAGCAGCCAAACCCAAACGGCCCAGAGGGGCACTGAAGCTTTCTTT
TRBJ2-2 TRBD2 TRBV7-9 NA CASSKRGGQQTGELFF TGTGCCAGCAGCAAACGGGGGGGACAACAGACCGGGGAGCTGTTTTTT
TRBJ1-2 NA TRBV19 NA CASRQGLIYGYTF TGTGCCAGTAGACAGGGCCTTATCTATGGCTACACCTTC
TRBJ2-2 TRBD2 TRBV13 NA CASSSTERGRNTGELFF TGTGCCAGCAGCTCGACTGAGCGGGGGCGTAACACCGGGGAGCTGTTTTTT
TRBJ2-2 NA TRBV6-5 NA CASSTRTGNTGELFF TGTGCCAGCAGTACCCGGACCGGGAACACCGGGGAGCTGTTTTTT
TRBJ1-4 TRBD1 TRBV5-4 NA CASSLAGGNEKLFF TGTGCCAGCAGCTTGGCAGGGGGAAATGAAAAACTGTTTTTT
TRBJ2-3 TRBD2 TRBV5-1 NA CASSRSGGSTDTQYF TGCGCCAGCAGCCGGAGCGGGGGTAGCACAGATACGCAGTATTTT
TRBJ2-2 NA TRBV27 NA CASSLSGVNTGELFF TGTGCCAGCAGTTTATCGGGGGTTAACACCGGGGAGCTGTTTTTT
TRBJ1-2 TRBD1 TRBV7-8 once CASSLARTGDYGYTF TGTGCCAGCAGCTTAGCGCGGACAGGGGACTATGGCTACACCTTC
TRBJ2-5 TRBD2 TRBV7-2 NA CASSLQRGGLKTQYF TGTGCCAGCAGCTTGCAGCGGGGGGGCCTGAAGACCCAGTACTTC
TRBJ1-2 TRBD1 TRBV10-3 NA CAISEGRTGYGYTF TGTGCCATCAGTGAAGGTCGGACAGGCTATGGCTACACCTTC